Listed below are T cell receptor beta chains from one sample, sequenced in a study of Ad26.COV2.S vaccination and SARS-CoV-2 variants. Sequenced by immunoSEQ multiplex PCR; TCRdb stores in-frame clones only, minus some. The sample consists of 500,000 or so clones, roughly nine tenths of them appearing once. The sequences come from peripheral blood, collected in a trial of Ad26.COV2.S vaccine versus placebo. These receptor sequences come from a person aged 18 to 59 who received the Ad26.COV2.S COVID-19 vaccine or a placebo. CDR3s include the opening cysteine and the closing phenylalanine or tryptophan. Fields, in order: CDR3 DNA, CDR3 protein, V gene, clone size, D gene, J gene. The D gene is left open where the match is weak. Size is stated for part of the rows, as once, few or many counts, or as a class when the clone is expanded.

CDR3 DNA: TGCGCCAGCAGGCGGGTAGCGGGGAAACAAGAGACCCAGTACTTC
CDR3 protein: CASRRVAGKQETQYF
V gene: TRBV5-1
clone size: .
D gene: TRBD2
J gene: TRBJ2-5

CDR3 DNA: TGTGCCAGCAGGTCCGCAGTCGAAGGCTACACCTTC
CDR3 protein: CASRSAVEGYTF
V gene: TRBV2
clone size: .
D gene: .
J gene: TRBJ1-2

CDR3 DNA: TGTGCCAGCAGCTTAGGGGGAAACACCATATATTTT
CDR3 protein: CASSLGGNTIYF
V gene: TRBV11-3
clone size: .
D gene: .
J gene: TRBJ1-3

CDR3 DNA: TGTGCCAGCAGCCAAGGCCGGCAAAGAACGATCGGGATCTATGGCTACACCTTC
CDR3 protein: CASSQGRQRTIGIYGYTF
V gene: TRBV11-2
clone size: .
D gene: .
J gene: TRBJ1-2

CDR3 DNA: TGCGCCAGCAGCCAAGCGGGGGGGGCCTACAATGAGCAGTTCTTC
CDR3 protein: CASSQAGGAYNEQFF
V gene: TRBV4-3
clone size: once
D gene: TRBD2
J gene: TRBJ2-1

CDR3 DNA: TGTGCCAGCAGTCGGACCTACTACACCTTC
CDR3 protein: CASSRTYYTF
V gene: TRBV12-3/TRBV12-4
clone size: .
D gene: .
J gene: TRBJ1-2

CDR3 DNA: TGTGCCAGCTCACAACAGGGTGGTTCTTCTGGAAACACCATATATTTT
CDR3 protein: CASSQQGGSSGNTIYF
V gene: TRBV18
clone size: .
D gene: .
J gene: TRBJ1-3

CDR3 DNA: TGTGCCAGCAGCCTCAATCCTAGGGGTGCGAACATTCAGTACTTC
CDR3 protein: CASSLNPRGANIQYF
V gene: TRBV7-6
clone size: .
D gene: .
J gene: TRBJ2-4

CDR3 DNA: TGTGCCAGCAGCTTGTTCTCAGGGGCTGGAAACACCATATATTTT
CDR3 protein: CASSLFSGAGNTIYF
V gene: TRBV5-4
clone size: .
D gene: .
J gene: TRBJ1-3

CDR3 DNA: TGTGCCAGCAGCGTAGGACCGTTTGGACAGGGGTTGTTTGGCTACACCTTC
CDR3 protein: CASSVGPFGQGLFGYTF
V gene: TRBV9
clone size: .
D gene: TRBD1
J gene: TRBJ1-2

CDR3 DNA: TGTGCCAGCAGTTTAACCGGGGGAACAGATACGCAGTATTTT
CDR3 protein: CASSLTGGTDTQYF
V gene: TRBV28
clone size: .
D gene: .
J gene: TRBJ2-3

CDR3 DNA: TGTGCCAGCCCGGGGAACACCGGGGAGCTGTTTTTT
CDR3 protein: CASPGNTGELFF
V gene: TRBV19
clone size: .
D gene: .
J gene: TRBJ2-2

CDR3 DNA: TGTGCCAGCAGCCACCTACACGGGGAGCTGTTTTTT
CDR3 protein: CASSHLHGELFF
V gene: TRBV5-4
clone size: once
D gene: .
J gene: TRBJ2-2

CDR3 DNA: TGTGCCTGGGCCTACAGGGGCGGGAGCTCCTACAATGAGCAGTTCTTC
CDR3 protein: CAWAYRGGSSYNEQFF
V gene: TRBV30
clone size: .
D gene: .
J gene: TRBJ2-1

CDR3 DNA: TGTGCCAGTAGTATATTCGTCAACCGACAGGGGAGGGACACCGGGGAGCTGTTTTTT
CDR3 protein: CASSIFVNRQGRDTGELFF
V gene: TRBV19
clone size: .
D gene: .
J gene: TRBJ2-2

CDR3 DNA: TGTGCCAGCAGTTCTGGACCCTACAATGAGCAGTTCTTC
CDR3 protein: CASSSGPYNEQFF
V gene: TRBV12-3/TRBV12-4
clone size: .
D gene: .
J gene: TRBJ2-1

CDR3 DNA: TGTGCCAGCAGCTTGCGTCCCCGGGCGGACCAAGGACAAGAGACCCAGTACTTC
CDR3 protein: CASSLRPRADQGQETQYF
V gene: TRBV7-3
clone size: .
D gene: .
J gene: TRBJ2-5

CDR3 DNA: TGTGCCAGCAGCTCGAACAGGGGGTATGGCTACACCTTC
CDR3 protein: CASSSNRGYGYTF
V gene: TRBV5-4
clone size: once
D gene: TRBD1
J gene: TRBJ1-2

CDR3 DNA: TGTGCCAGCAGCCGGTTCGGGGAGGATACGCAGTATTTT
CDR3 protein: CASSRFGEDTQYF
V gene: TRBV11-2
clone size: .
D gene: .
J gene: TRBJ2-3

CDR3 DNA: TGTGCCAGCAGTGACGGAGGGAGTACACCTCGCGGCTATGGCTACACCTTC
CDR3 protein: CASSDGGSTPRGYGYTF
V gene: TRBV6-1
clone size: .
D gene: .
J gene: TRBJ1-2

CDR3 DNA: TGTGCCAGCAAACAGGCCGAAGGGTATGGCTACACCTTC
CDR3 protein: CASKQAEGYGYTF
V gene: TRBV2
clone size: once
D gene: .
J gene: TRBJ1-2

CDR3 DNA: TGTGCCAGCAGCCAAGATGGGGGGGACGAAAAACTGTTTTTT
CDR3 protein: CASSQDGGDEKLFF
V gene: TRBV4-2
clone size: .
D gene: .
J gene: TRBJ1-4

CDR3 DNA: TGTGCCAGCTCACCCCGCCAGACGGGTCAAGAGACCCAGTACTTC
CDR3 protein: CASSPRQTGQETQYF
V gene: TRBV18
clone size: .
D gene: .
J gene: TRBJ2-5

CDR3 DNA: TGTGCCAGCAGCTTGCGGACGGCGGATTCACCCCTCCACTTT
CDR3 protein: CASSLRTADSPLHF
V gene: TRBV9
clone size: few
D gene: .
J gene: TRBJ1-6

CDR3 DNA: TGCGCCAGCAGCTTGGCGGACAGACCCTCCTACAATGAGCAGTTCTTC
CDR3 protein: CASSLADRPSYNEQFF
V gene: TRBV5-1
clone size: .
D gene: .
J gene: TRBJ2-1

CDR3 DNA: TGTGCCAGCAGCTTCGGGGATATGGGGGAGCAGTACTTC
CDR3 protein: CASSFGDMGEQYF
V gene: TRBV7-9
clone size: .
D gene: .
J gene: TRBJ2-7

CDR3 DNA: TGCGCCAGCAGCTTACAGGGTGATAATTCACCCCTCCACTTT
CDR3 protein: CASSLQGDNSPLHF
V gene: TRBV5-1
clone size: .
D gene: .
J gene: TRBJ1-6

CDR3 DNA: TGTGCCAGCAGACCTAGGACAGGGAGTGGGGATACGCAGTATTTT
CDR3 protein: CASRPRTGSGDTQYF
V gene: TRBV28
clone size: .
D gene: TRBD1
J gene: TRBJ2-3

CDR3 DNA: TGTGCCAGCAGACACCCCGGGACAGGCCACTCTGGGGCCAACGTCCTGACTTTC
CDR3 protein: CASRHPGTGHSGANVLTF
V gene: TRBV7-9
clone size: few
D gene: TRBD1
J gene: TRBJ2-6

CDR3 DNA: TGTGCCAGCACGGGGGGCGCAGGCCAGCCCCAGCATTTT
CDR3 protein: CASTGGAGQPQHF
V gene: TRBV2
clone size: .
D gene: .
J gene: TRBJ1-5

CDR3 DNA: TGTGCCAGTAGCAAACAGGGAGTCGGCCAGCCCCAGCATTTT
CDR3 protein: CASSKQGVGQPQHF
V gene: TRBV19
clone size: .
D gene: .
J gene: TRBJ1-5

CDR3 DNA: TGCGCCAGCATCCCGGACGAAGACAATGAGCAGTTCTTC
CDR3 protein: CASIPDEDNEQFF
V gene: TRBV5-1
clone size: .
D gene: .
J gene: TRBJ2-1

CDR3 DNA: TGTGCCAGCAGCTTGGCAGGGGTGGTGAACACTGAAGCTTTCTTT
CDR3 protein: CASSLAGVVNTEAFF
V gene: TRBV7-2
clone size: .
D gene: .
J gene: TRBJ1-1

CDR3 DNA: TGCACCAGCAGATCTGGCTCCGGCTATGGCTACACCTTC
CDR3 protein: CTSRSGSGYGYTF
V gene: TRBV1
clone size: .
D gene: .
J gene: TRBJ1-2

CDR3 DNA: TGTGCCAGCAGCCCGCCGGGTACTAGCGGGGGGGCCCTTGGGACCCAGTACTTC
CDR3 protein: CASSPPGTSGGALGTQYF
V gene: TRBV7-2
clone size: .
D gene: TRBD2
J gene: TRBJ2-5

CDR3 DNA: TGTGCCAGCAGTTACGGACAGGAAAATCAGCCCCAGCATTTT
CDR3 protein: CASSYGQENQPQHF
V gene: TRBV6-2/TRBV6-3
clone size: .
D gene: TRBD1
J gene: TRBJ1-5

CDR3 DNA: TGTGCCACCAGTGATCCGCTTGCCCAATCGCCAATTGAGCAGTTCTTC
CDR3 protein: CATSDPLAQSPIEQFF
V gene: TRBV24-1
clone size: .
D gene: .
J gene: TRBJ2-1

CDR3 DNA: TGCGCCAGCAGCACCTCTACAGGGTACACTGAAGCTTTCTTT
CDR3 protein: CASSTSTGYTEAFF
V gene: TRBV5-1
clone size: .
D gene: .
J gene: TRBJ1-1

CDR3 DNA: TGTGCCAGCAGCTTGGAGGGGGGCAATGAGCAGTTCTTC
CDR3 protein: CASSLEGGNEQFF
V gene: TRBV13
clone size: .
D gene: .
J gene: TRBJ2-1

CDR3 DNA: TGTGCCAGCTCGAGCATACAGGTTTATAATGAAAAACTGTTTTTT
CDR3 protein: CASSSIQVYNEKLFF
V gene: TRBV18
clone size: once
D gene: .
J gene: TRBJ1-4

CDR3 DNA: TGTGCCAGCAGCGGGGACAGGGTTGGTACCGGGGAGCTGTTTTTT
CDR3 protein: CASSGDRVGTGELFF
V gene: TRBV9
clone size: .
D gene: TRBD1
J gene: TRBJ2-2

CDR3 DNA: TGTGCCAGCAGCCAAGTCCCGGGGCCCCAGCATTTT
CDR3 protein: CASSQVPGPQHF
V gene: TRBV4-2
clone size: .
D gene: .
J gene: TRBJ1-5

CDR3 DNA: TGTGCCAGCAGTTACGGGGGACAGGGGATCTCGGGCGAGCAGTACTTC
CDR3 protein: CASSYGGQGISGEQYF
V gene: TRBV6-5
clone size: .
D gene: TRBD1
J gene: TRBJ2-7

CDR3 DNA: TGTGCCAGCTCCGGGACAGCATGGGGAAACACTGAAGCTTTCTTT
CDR3 protein: CASSGTAWGNTEAFF
V gene: TRBV18
clone size: .
D gene: TRBD1
J gene: TRBJ1-1

CDR3 DNA: TGTGCCAGCAGTTTAACTTCAGAAAACTATAATTCACCCCTCCACTTT
CDR3 protein: CASSLTSENYNSPLHF
V gene: TRBV27
clone size: .
D gene: .
J gene: TRBJ1-6

CDR3 DNA: TGTGCCAGCAGCTTGGGTGCCCCGGATAGCAATCAGCCCCAGCATTTT
CDR3 protein: CASSLGAPDSNQPQHF
V gene: TRBV5-4
clone size: .
D gene: .
J gene: TRBJ1-5

CDR3 DNA: TGTGCCAGCAGTTCTTGGGATACGCAGTATTTT
CDR3 protein: CASSSWDTQYF
V gene: TRBV6-6
clone size: .
D gene: .
J gene: TRBJ2-3

CDR3 DNA: TGTGCCAGCAGCCAAACCTATCAGACTAGGGGCGCGACCCAGTACTTC
CDR3 protein: CASSQTYQTRGATQYF
V gene: TRBV7-9
clone size: .
D gene: .
J gene: TRBJ2-5

CDR3 DNA: TGTGCCAGCTCACCACCGGTAGCGGGGTTCTACAATGAGCAGTTCTTC
CDR3 protein: CASSPPVAGFYNEQFF
V gene: TRBV18
clone size: .
D gene: TRBD2
J gene: TRBJ2-1

CDR3 DNA: TGTGCCACATGGGACAGCCTGGCAGATACGCAGTATTTT
CDR3 protein: CATWDSLADTQYF
V gene: TRBV28
clone size: .
D gene: TRBD1
J gene: TRBJ2-3

CDR3 DNA: TGTGCCAGCTCACGACTAGACAGGGCCGGAAACACCATATATTTT
CDR3 protein: CASSRLDRAGNTIYF
V gene: TRBV18
clone size: once
D gene: TRBD1
J gene: TRBJ1-3

CDR3 DNA: TGTGCCATCAGCACATCGACACCTCCCTACGAGCAGTACTTC
CDR3 protein: CAISTSTPPYEQYF
V gene: TRBV10-3
clone size: .
D gene: .
J gene: TRBJ2-7

CDR3 DNA: TGCGCCAGCAGCCAAGAGGGAAACAGGTTGGATGAAGCTTTCTTT
CDR3 protein: CASSQEGNRLDEAFF
V gene: TRBV4-3
clone size: .
D gene: .
J gene: TRBJ1-1

CDR3 DNA: TGTGCCAGCAGCCCAACTAGAGGGAGGGGGCATGAGCAGTTCTTC
CDR3 protein: CASSPTRGRGHEQFF
V gene: TRBV7-6
clone size: .
D gene: .
J gene: TRBJ2-1

CDR3 DNA: TGTGCCAGCTCACCGTCCCTAGCGGCTGAGCAGTTCTTC
CDR3 protein: CASSPSLAAEQFF
V gene: TRBV18
clone size: once
D gene: TRBD2
J gene: TRBJ2-1

CDR3 DNA: TGTGCCAGCAGACAGGGGGACTTTCTTAACGGGGAGCTGTTTTTT
CDR3 protein: CASRQGDFLNGELFF
V gene: TRBV6-6
clone size: once
D gene: TRBD1
J gene: TRBJ2-2

CDR3 DNA: TGTGCCAGCAGTCCCCGGGGTGGGGGTAGGGACTATGGCTACACCTTC
CDR3 protein: CASSPRGGGRDYGYTF
V gene: TRBV27
clone size: .
D gene: .
J gene: TRBJ1-2

CDR3 DNA: TGTGCCAGCAGTTACTCCCAAGGCTGGGAGCAGTTCTTC
CDR3 protein: CASSYSQGWEQFF
V gene: TRBV6-5
clone size: .
D gene: .
J gene: TRBJ2-1

CDR3 DNA: TGTGCCAGCAACCTAGCGGGGGCTGAGACCCAGTACTTC
CDR3 protein: CASNLAGAETQYF
V gene: TRBV3-1/TRBV3-2
clone size: .
D gene: TRBD2
J gene: TRBJ2-5

CDR3 DNA: TGTGCCAGCAGTTACCTCGGCGGTGAAAAACTGTTTTTT
CDR3 protein: CASSYLGGEKLFF
V gene: TRBV27
clone size: .
D gene: .
J gene: TRBJ1-4